This T cell receptor beta chain emerged from a study of vaccination effects on CD4 cells after COVID-19. Clones were read by immunoSEQ multiplex PCR, and TCRdb kept only the in-frame ones, dropping some. The repertoire holds over 50,000 clones, with roughly four fifths as singletons. As for this clone: As yet, its antigen is unknown.

Trimming stripped 8 bases from V and 6 bases from J, with 13 bases between. Germline CDR1 and CDR2: DFQATT and SNEGSKA (reference sequence). The CDR3 consists of 11 residues. Antigen-specific CD4+ T cells expanded by the ViraFEST assay with viral peptide pools were then sequenced. Following 10 days of culture, CD4+ T cells were isolated. Sequencing used CD4+ T cells from PBMCs cultured with HCoV-229E spike peptides, obtained before COVID-19 vaccination. The chain joins TRBV20-1 to TRBJ1-1, with D possibly matching TRBD1 (5 bases). This TCR derives from a human donor who received a COVID-19 vaccine. The CDR3 protein is CSTKRGPEAFF. CDR3 DNA sequence: TGCAGTACAAAGAGGGGACCTGAAGCTTTCTTT.